These 2 T cell receptor beta chains share one sample of origin, sequenced in a study of cytomegalovirus exposure and HLA in healthy donors. The PCR used 60 Vbeta and 13 Jbeta primers. Measured with immunoSEQ multiplex PCR; TCRdb has only the in-frame clones, and not every one. The sample holds 150,000 to 200,000 clones, more than 60% seen once. The sequenced sample consisted of PBMCs. The receptors stem from a man aged 25 to 40 in good health and CMV-seropositive.

In this sample, this clone turned up a few times. The rearrangement joins TRBV5-4 to TRBJ2-7; 10 nucleotides line up with TRBD1. CDR3 size: 15 residues. V lost 1 base and J lost 6; bases outside the gene matches: 7. Germline loops: CDR1 SGHNT, CDR2 YYREEE (reference sequence). Here the CDR3 DNA reads TGTGCCAGCAGCTTGTCAGACAGGGGGCCGGTCGAGCAGTACTTC. Translating it yields CASSLSDRGPVEQYF.

The rearrangement joins TRBV27 to TRBJ1-1; TRBD1 matches at 7 bases. Germline loops: CDR1 MNHEY, CDR2 SMNVEV (reference sequence). The CDR3 runs 17 residues. V gave up 5 bases and J gave up 2 bases; unmatched junction bases: 14. This CDR3 reads CASSPLRGQGVNTEAFF. The DNA for the CDR3 is TGTGCCAGCAGTCCTCTCCGCGGCCAGGGGGTCAACACTGAAGCTTTCTTT.